This T cell receptor (beta chain) comes out of a study of glioma-infiltrating T cells (dated by TCRdb to the mid-2010s). Concerning the study at large: The study sequenced TCR alpha- and beta-chain repertoires from glioma tissue, from non-neoplastic brain tissue and from matched peripheral blood mononuclear cells. To gauge divergence between tissue and blood T-cell populations, every tissue-infiltrating repertoire was compared against the peripheral blood repertoire from the same patient. The paired cohort comprised three low-grade glioma patients, about 8 primary glioblastoma patients and three non-glioma patients contributing non-neoplastic brain tissue. Results the study describes overall, beyond this receptor: VJ-independent divergence between tissue and blood was found to be below expectation in non-neoplastic patients but above expectation in all gliomas, particularly low-grade gliomas. Very few CDR3 sequences were found to be shared between tissue and blood, and this scarcity was attributed to high CDR3 diversity and limited sampling. Small numbers underpinned the group comparisons: eight glioblastoma patients, three low-grade glioma patients and three non-neoplastic patients.

This clonotype has just one count. The target of this receptor is not known. A read error may explain this, as a much larger clone is one base away. The iRepertoire nested amplicon-rescue multiplex PCR (arm-PCR) platform was used to amplify TCR alpha and beta CDR3 regions from RNA. The input for one-step reverse transcription and amplification was roughly 100-450 ng of either tissue mRNA or PBMC total RNA. Following bead purification, Illumina adapters were added by a secondary multiplex PCR, and the libraries were gel-purified between 200 and 400 bp. Demultiplexing relied on internal 6-nucleotide barcodes carried by the libraries. Libraries were sequenced on an Illumina MiSeq with 2x220 or 2x250 nucleotide paired-end reads. In the paper's pipeline: FLASH 1.2.11 was used to merge paired reads, and BWA-MEM then aligned the reads to the GRCh37 human genome before TRA and TRB reads were extracted. For V and J assignment, an IMGT-derived reference of cassette sequences and CDR3 motifs that included pseudogenes was used. Reads were translated in three frames, and productive CDR3s were defined as those with a C...FGXG motif and no stop codons. A clonotype was defined as a unique combination of a V-J cassette pair and a CDR3 amino acid sequence. Reads were filtered by Hamming distance, with the threshold set by the sequence error rate of each sample in mapped regions. TCRdb's own reprocessing of the public reads used fastp at Q25 and MiXCR and kept productive beta chains. Every CDR3 protein is listed once, alongside the most common genes and DNA of its rows. The V and J calls reflect TCRdb's pipeline rather than the authors' work. The sample contains 110,000 or so distinct CDR3 sequences, 20% to 30% of them found a single time. The ten largest clones take up just under 35% of the sample.

The germline V gene (reference sequence) specifies SGHNT as CDR1 and YYREEE as CDR2. The CDR3, cysteine through phenylalanine, is 15 amino acids long. The only DNA kept is the CDR3, 45 bases in frame from the first base. Sequencing was done on a sample of glioma tissue, nonneoplastic brain tissue, or PBMCs (not recorded which). The TCR was taken from a human donor with low-grade glioma or glioblastoma, undergoing nonglioma brain surgery, or in good health (not recorded which). The chain employs TRBV5-4 and TRBJ2-6, with TRBD1 matching 7 junction bases. The CDR3 corresponds to CASIERGRGDNVLTF. At the DNA level, the sequence is TGTGCCAGCATAGAAAGGGGGCGAGGGGACAACGTCCTGACTTTC.